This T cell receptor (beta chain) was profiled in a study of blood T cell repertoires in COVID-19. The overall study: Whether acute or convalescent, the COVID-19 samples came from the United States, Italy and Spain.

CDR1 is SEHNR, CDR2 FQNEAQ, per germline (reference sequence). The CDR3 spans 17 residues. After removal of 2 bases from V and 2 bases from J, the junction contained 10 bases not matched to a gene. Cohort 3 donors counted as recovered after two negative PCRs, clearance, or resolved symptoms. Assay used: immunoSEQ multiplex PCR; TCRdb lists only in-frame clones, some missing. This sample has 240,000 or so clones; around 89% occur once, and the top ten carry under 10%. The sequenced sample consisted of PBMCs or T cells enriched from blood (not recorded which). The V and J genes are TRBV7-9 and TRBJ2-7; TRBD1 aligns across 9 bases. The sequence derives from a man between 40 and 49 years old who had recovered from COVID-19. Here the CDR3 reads CASSLQRGQGLTYEQYF. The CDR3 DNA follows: TGTGCCAGCAGCTTACAGAGGGGACAGGGACTAACCTACGAGCAGTACTTC. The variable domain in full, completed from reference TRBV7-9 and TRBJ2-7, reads DTGVSQNPRHKITKRGQNVTFRCDPISEHNRLYWYRQTLGQGPEFLTYFQNEAQLEKSRLLSDRFSAERPKGSFSTLEIQRTEQGDSAMYLCASSLQRGQGLTYEQYFGPGTRLTVT.